Below, 28 T cell receptor beta chains from the same sample are listed, as sequenced in a study of blood T cell repertoires in COVID-19. Data came from immunoSEQ multiplex PCR; TCRdb stores just in-frame clones and leaves some out. The table includes around 230,000 clones, roughly nine tenths detected once. Material: PBMCs or T cells enriched from blood (not recorded which). The receptors stem from a young woman who had recovered from COVID-19.

V and J are TRBV7-3 and TRBJ2-3, with 8 positions matching TRBD2. This CDR3 has 15 residues. The V and J ends lost 1 base and 3 bases, in that order; junction bases with no gene match: 3. Germline V gives CDR1 SGHTA, CDR2 FQGTGA. In nucleotides, the CDR3 is TGTGCCAGCAGCTTAATATCGGGGGGGACAGATACGCAGTATTTT. Translation: CASSLISGGTDTQYF.

The chain joins TRBV2 to TRBJ1-4; 9 bases align to TRBD1. V lost 3 bases to trimming and J lost 5 bases; unmatched junction nucleotides: 4. Per germline, CDR1 SNHLY and CDR2 FYNNEI. This CDR3 is built from 15 residues. The CDR3 sequence: CASSEQGQGNEKLFF. In nucleotides, the CDR3 is TGTGCCAGCAGTGAGCAAGGACAGGGGAATGAAAAACTGTTTTTT. The full variable domain, its missing parts supplied by reference TRBV2 and TRBJ1-4, is EPEVTQTPSHQVTQMGQEVILRCVPISNHLYFYWYRQILGQKVEFLVSFYNNEISEKSEIFDDQFSVERPDGSNFTLKIRSTKLEDSAMYFCASSEQGQGNEKLFFGSGTQLSVL.

The chain uses TRBV9 and TRBJ2-7; D possibly corresponds to TRBD1 (6 bases). Germline loops: CDR1 SGDLS, CDR2 YYNGEE. V gave up 4 bases and J gave up 0 bases, with 14 bases separating them. The CDR3 is 15 amino acids. CDR3 residues: CASSRSDRTSYEQYF. In nucleotides, the CDR3 is TGTGCCAGCAGCCGCTCTGACAGGACCTCCTACGAGCAGTACTTC.

The V gene is TRBV6-5, the J gene TRBJ1-4; 11 positions match TRBD1. Trimming took 2 bases from V and 7 from J; bases not matched to a gene: 3. CDR1 MNHEY and CDR2 SVGAGI come from the germline V gene. This CDR3 has 15 amino acids. This chain's CDR3 is CASSYGTGGGEKLFF. The CDR3 nucleotides read TGTGCCAGCAGTTACGGGACAGGGGGAGGTGAAAAACTGTTTTTT.

The chain joins TRBV5-6 to TRBJ2-7; D possibly corresponds to TRBD2 (6 bases). With 0 bases removed from V and 3 bases from J, the gap between germline ends came to 16 bases. The CDR3 contains 16 residues. CDR1 is SGHDT, CDR2 YYEEEE, per germline. The CDR3 region has the DNA TGTGCCAGCAGCTTGGCGGGACTTCCACAACTCTACGAGCAGTACTTC. Translation: CASSLAGLPQLYEQYF.

V gene TRBV9 combines with J gene TRBJ2-1; possibly TRBD1 for D (6 bases). Trimming left V 0 bases short and J 3 bases short, with 10 bases between. The CDR3 has 15 residues. Germline CDR1 and CDR2: SGDLS and YYNGEE. The DNA for the CDR3 is TGTGCCAGCAGCGTAGCGGTGACAGGCTACAATGAGCAGTTCTTC. This gives the protein CASSVAVTGYNEQFF.

There are a few counts of this clone. This sequence joins TRBV6-4 and TRBJ2-3; D is possibly TRBD2 (6 bases). The germline CDR1 and CDR2 sequences are MRHNA and SNTAGT. This CDR3 region has 15 residues. With 3 bases removed from V and 0 bases from J, the gap between germline ends came to 10 bases. This CDR3 reads CASSDSAGSTDTQYF. In nucleotides, the CDR3 is TGTGCCAGCAGTGATTCGGCGGGGAGCACAGATACGCAGTATTTT.

This clone was observed a single time. The chain is built from TRBV19 and TRBJ1-5, with 7 bases matching TRBD1. Germline loops: CDR1 LNHDA, CDR2 SQIVND (reference sequence). The CDR3 totals 15 residues. Trimming took 3 bases from V and 6 from J; bases not matched to a gene: 8. CDR3: CASSMTGMGGQPQHF. In nucleotides, the CDR3 is TGTGCCAGTAGTATGACAGGGATGGGAGGTCAGCCCCAGCATTTT.

This sequence joins TRBV11-2 and TRBJ1-1; 7 bases match TRBD1. Germline CDR1 is SGHAT and CDR2 is FQNNGV. This CDR3 has 14 amino acids. Trimming took 5 bases from V and 7 from J; bases not matched to a gene: 10. CDR3 sequence (DNA): TGTGCCAGCAGCCCTCGTACAGGGGATCTTGAAGCTTTCTTT. This gives the protein CASSPRTGDLEAFF. Full variable domain (remainder filled in from reference TRBV11-2 and TRBJ1-1): EAGVAQSPRYKIIEKRQSVAFWCNPISGHATLYWYQQILGQGPKLLIQFQNNGVVDDSQLPKDRFSAERLKGVDSTLKIQPAKLEDSAVYLCASSPRTGDLEAFFGQGTRLTVV.

This chain links TRBV19 with TRBJ1-5; D remains ambiguous. The germline CDR1 and CDR2 sequences are LNHDA and SQIVND (reference sequence). Deletions cut 7 bases from V and 0 bases from J, with 16 bases between. The CDR3 runs 16 residues. The CDR3 reads CASKVADQFSNQPQHF. In DNA form, the CDR3 reads TGTGCCAGTAAAGTAGCGGACCAGTTTAGCAATCAGCCCCAGCATTTT.

The gene calls are TRBV7-2 and TRBJ2-1, with 7 nucleotides matching TRBD2. This CDR3 is 16 amino acids long. CDR1 is SGHTA and CDR2 is FQGNSA in the germline V gene. The junction had 7 bases not matched to a gene; V was cut back by 2 bases and J by 3 bases. CDR3 loop: CASSLKGGGGYNEQFF. CDR3 DNA: TGTGCCAGCAGCTTAAAGGGCGGCGGGGGCTACAATGAGCAGTTCTTC.

This clone was observed a single time. This sequence joins TRBV6-5 and TRBJ2-2, with 11 bases lining up with TRBD2. With V trimmed by 8 bases and J by 7 bases, 9 bases remained unmatched. This CDR3 contains 15 residues. CDR1 is MNHEY and CDR2 is SVGAGI in the germline V gene. The CDR3 nucleotides are TGTGCCAGCCGATTAGCGGGGGGGTTTGGCGGGGAGCTGTTTTTT. It translates to CASRLAGGFGGELFF.

The V gene is TRBV7-3, the J gene TRBJ2-3; TRBD2 agrees at 7 bases. From germline, CDR1 is SGHTA and CDR2 FQGTGA. CDR3 length: 17 amino acids. After removal of 1 base from V and 0 bases from J, the junction contained 7 bases not matched to a gene. CDR3: CASSLMGGTSSTDTQYF. For the CDR3, the DNA is TGTGCCAGCAGCTTAATGGGGGGGACTTCTAGCACAGATACGCAGTATTTT.

This clone was observed a few times. V gene TRBV5-1 combines with J gene TRBJ1-1; the D gene is possibly TRBD1 (5 bases). CDR1 and CDR2 (germline): SGHRS, YFSETQ. The CDR3 runs 14 residues. V lost 4 bases to trimming and J lost 4 bases, with 14 bases between them. The CDR3 DNA follows: TGCGCCAGCAGCCCCCTAGGGAGGGGCACTGAAGCTTTCTTT. Protein sequence: CASSPLGRGTEAFF.

Concerning this clone itself: This specimen includes other DNA sequences encoding the same CDR3. This rearrangement joins TRBV9 to TRBJ2-7, with a tentative D call TRBD1 (6 bases). The CDR3 spans 14 residues. V was clipped by 0 bases and J by 2 bases, with 9 bases between them. The germline gives CDR1 SGDLS, CDR2 YYNGEE. The CDR3 DNA reads as TGTGCCAGCAGCGTAGGAACAGGGACCTACGAGCAGTACTTC. Translated, it gives CASSVGTGTYEQYF.

The J gene is TRBJ1-1, the V gene TRBV7-2, with D uncertain. Germline CDR1 reads SGHTA; CDR2 reads FQGNSA. The CDR3 is made up of 11 amino acids. V lost 1 base to trimming and J lost 8 bases, with 5 bases between them. The CDR3 nucleotides read TGTGCCAGCAGCTTAGTGGCAGAAGCTTTCTTT. It is translated as CASSLVAEAFF.

This clone was found a few times. The J gene is TRBJ1-5, the V gene TRBV5-8; TRBD1 matches at 9 bases. The germline V gene has CDR1 SGHTS and CDR2 YDEGEE. The V and J ends lost 0 bases and 5 bases, in that order; junction bases with no gene match: 9. This CDR3 region has 17 residues. CDR3 sequence (DNA): TGTGCCAGCAGCTTGGGCACCACAGGGGGCGAGGATCAGCCCCAGCATTTT. Translated: CASSLGTTGGEDQPQHF. The full variable domain, in which reference TRBV5-8 and TRBJ1-5 provide the parts outside the CDR3, is EAGVTQSPTHLIKTRGQQATLRCSPISGHTSVYWYQQALGLGLQFLLWYDEGEERNRGNFPPRFSGRQFPNYSSELNVNALELEDSALYLCASSLGTTGGEDQPQHFGDGTRLSIL.

V gene TRBV7-9 combines with J gene TRBJ2-5; D ambiguous. The CDR3 has 12 residues. Germline CDR1 SEHNR, CDR2 FQNEAQ (reference sequence). With 5 bases removed from V and 5 bases from J, the gap between germline ends came to 9 bases. The DNA for the CDR3 is TGTGCCAGCAGCGTTATCGGGGAGACCCAGTACTTC. This codes for CASSVIGETQYF.

J is TRBJ1-1 and V is TRBV6-2 or TRBV6-3; D is unresolved. The V end was cut by 6 bases, the J end by 0 bases, with 8 bases between. CDR1 MNHEY and CDR2 SVGEGT come from the germline V gene. The CDR3 is 13 residues long. The CDR3 nucleotides read TGTGCCAGCAGCCGAACATTGAACACTGAAGCTTTCTTT. It codes for CASSRTLNTEAFF.

The chain employs TRBV5-4 and TRBJ2-1, with D maybe TRBD1 (6 bases). The germline gives CDR1 SGHNT, CDR2 YYREEE (reference sequence). The CDR3 totals 13 residues. As DNA, the CDR3 is TGTGCTACAGCAGCAAGGGGGTCGGATGAGCAGTTCTTC. It specifies CATAARGSDEQFF.

V usage is TRBV7-9 and J usage is TRBJ1-5, with a weak D call TRBD1 (5 bases). The CDR3 length is 16 residues. Deletions cut 1 base from V and 7 bases from J, with 17 bases between. Looked up from germline, CDR1 is SEHNR and CDR2 is FQNEAQ (reference sequence). CDR3 nucleotide sequence: TGTGCCAGCAGCTTAGTTGGAGGGGCAATAAGGCAGCCCCAGCATTTT. Protein product: CASSLVGGAIRQPQHF.

CDR3 DNA sequence: TGTGCCAGCAGCGGGACAGCCGTCCGCCGTTTATATCAGCCCCAGCATTTT. Its protein product is CASSGTAVRRLYQPQHF. The V call is TRBV6-4, the J call TRBJ1-5; TRBD1 matches at 7 bases. Germline lookup yields CDR1 MRHNA and CDR2 SNTAGT. J gave up 5 bases and V 6 bases, and 16 bases lay outside the gene matches. This CDR3 is 17 amino acids long.

The chain links TRBV4-1 to TRBJ1-1; D possibly corresponds to TRBD1 (5 bases). This CDR3 comprises 17 residues. Germline V gene sequence: CDR1 MGHRA, CDR2 YSYEKL. V lost 0 bases to trimming and J lost 1 base, with 15 bases between them. The CDR3 coding sequence is TGCGCCAGCAGCCAAGACCCGGGGGGTATGGGGAACACTGAAGCTTTCTTT. Residues: CASSQDPGGMGNTEAFF.

The V gene is TRBV10-3, the J gene TRBJ2-5; 10 bases map to TRBD1. V was pared by 10 bases and J by 5 bases, with 10 bases of the junction left unmatched. The CDR3 extends over 14 amino acids. Germline assignment: CDR1 ENHRY and CDR2 SYGVKD. Here the CDR3 reads CATTRTGGVETQYF. The CDR3 DNA is TGTGCCACCACCCGGACAGGGGGTGTTGAGACCCAGTACTTC.

The chain is built from TRBV7-8 and TRBJ1-4; 9 bases are a match to TRBD1. This CDR3 comprises 14 residues. J was trimmed by 7 bases and V by 2 bases; bases with no gene match: 2. Looked up from germline, CDR1 is SGHVS and CDR2 is FQNEAQ. The CDR3 coding sequence is TGTGCCAGCAGCTTAAGACAGGGGGGTGAAAAACTGTTTTTT. Residues: CASSLRQGGEKLFF. Together with reference TRBV7-8 and TRBJ1-4, the CDR3 gives the full variable domain: GAGVSQSPRYKVAKRGQDVALRCDPISGHVSLFWYQQALGQGPEFLTYFQNEAQLDKSGLPSDRFFAERPEGSVSTLKIQRTQQEDSAVYLCASSLRQGGEKLFFGSGTQLSVL.

In its sample, this clone was seen a few times. The chain uses TRBV5-4 and TRBJ2-3, with 16 positions matching TRBD2. The germline V gene has CDR1 SGHNT and CDR2 YYREEE (reference sequence). J was trimmed by 5 bases and V by 4 bases; bases with no gene match: 4. This CDR3 region has 16 residues. The CDR3: CASSTGTSGGVDTQYF. CDR3 bases: TGTGCCAGCAGCACCGGGACTAGCGGGGGGGTAGATACGCAGTATTTT.

The chain is built from TRBV6-5 and TRBJ1-4; D is uncertain. The V end was cut by 2 bases, the J end by 5 bases, with 9 bases between. Germline V lookup: CDR1 MNHEY, CDR2 SVGAGI. The CDR3 spans 14 residues. The CDR3 DNA reads as TGTGCCAGCAGTTACGGAGGTTACAATGAAAAACTGTTTTTT. It translates to CASSYGGYNEKLFF.

The chain couples TRBV19 to TRBJ1-1; TRBD1 agrees at 9 bases. Germline loops: CDR1 LNHDA, CDR2 SQIVND (reference sequence). The CDR3 consists of 15 residues. J lost 6 bases, V lost 2 bases, and 7 bases had no gene match. The CDR3 DNA sequence: TGTGCCAGTAGTATAATTTTGGGACAGGGCTCTGAAGCTTTCTTT. Translating gives CASSIILGQGSEAFF.